These T cell receptor beta chains were read from a single sample in a study of post-analysis software for immune sequencing data. TCRdb recomputed calls from the PCR reads with MiXCR, one row per CDR3 protein. The table lists over 300,000 distinct CDR3 sequences, roughly 36% of them singletons. The sample was blood. Receptors originate from a girl aged 10 to 17 with multiple sclerosis. Both conserved end residues are part of each CDR3. A D gene is named only where the DNA matches it firmly. A row's size may be missing; if present it is once, few, many or a size class.

TRBJ1-2	TRBV6-2/TRBV6-3	TRBD1	few	CASSRAGGSYGYTF	TGTGCCAGCAGCCGGGCAGGGGGATCATATGGCTACACCTTC
TRBJ1-5	TRBV27	-	many	CASSLSGLNQPQHF	TGTGCCAGCAGTTTATCCGGGCTCAATCAGCCCCAGCATTTT
TRBJ2-7	TRBV20-1	-	few	CSAGQGHEQYF	TGCAGTGCGGGACAAGGCCACGAGCAGTACTTC
TRBJ2-7	TRBV4-1	TRBD1	-	CASSQTGTEQYF	TGCGCCAGCAGCCAGACAGGGACGGAGCAGTACTTC
TRBJ2-1	TRBV7-9	-	-	CASSPWSYEQFF	TGTGCCAGCAGCCCTTGGTCCTATGAGCAGTTCTTC
TRBJ2-2	TRBV28	-	once	CASSPVPRGVQLRLTGELFF	TGTGCCAGCAGTCCCGTCCCCAGGGGTGTACAGTTAAGACTCACCGGGGAGCTGTTTTTT
TRBJ2-2	TRBV12-3/TRBV12-4	TRBD1	few	CASSTRTGSTGELFF	TGTGCCAGCAGTACCCGGACAGGGAGCACCGGGGAGCTGTTTTTT
TRBJ2-5	TRBV7-9	-	-	CASSLEQQETQYF	TGTGCCAGCAGCTTAGAACAACAAGAGACCCAGTACTTC
TRBJ2-7	TRBV7-2	-	-	CASSLAPGVYEQYF	TGTGCCAGCAGCTTGGCACCAGGGGTCTACGAGCAGTACTTC
TRBJ2-5	TRBV5-1	TRBD1	few	CASSATPGQGEETQYF	TGCGCCAGCAGCGCAACACCGGGACAGGGGGAAGAGACCCAGTACTTC
TRBJ2-3	TRBV6-2/TRBV6-3	TRBD1	few	CASSYGTESTDTQYF	TGTGCCAGCAGTTATGGGACAGAGAGCACAGATACGCAGTATTTT
TRBJ2-2	TRBV5-1	-	-	CASSSLGARTNTGELFF	TGCGCCAGCAGCTCTCTAGGGGCACGGACGAACACCGGGGAGCTGTTTTTT
TRBJ1-6	TRBV4-2	TRBD1	-	CASSQAGQGEGSPLHF	TGTGCCAGCAGCCAAGCTGGACAGGGTGAGGGTTCACCCCTCCACTTT
TRBJ2-7	TRBV20-1	-	-	CSARGGVGRDLYEQYF	TGCAGTGCTAGAGGCGGAGTGGGCAGGGATCTCTACGAGCAGTACTTC
TRBJ2-5	TRBV29-1	-	many	CSVESSLGAQYF	TGCAGCGTTGAATCCTCTCTGGGGGCCCAGTACTTC
TRBJ2-1	TRBV4-3	TRBD2	few	CASSQRGGGLYNEQFF	TGCGCCAGCAGCCAGCGGGGGGGCGGCTTATACAATGAGCAGTTCTTC
TRBJ1-1	TRBV2	-	-	CATQQGKGTEAFF	TGTGCCACTCAACAGGGAAAGGGCACTGAAGCTTTCTTT
TRBJ2-5	TRBV7-3	-	-	CASSLSGPRGTQYF	TGTGCCAGCAGCCTTAGCGGGCCCAGGGGGACCCAGTACTTC
TRBJ2-3	TRBV10-1	TRBD2	-	CASSESGTSGRVQDTQYF	TGCGCCAGCAGTGAGTCCGGGACTAGCGGGCGGGTACAGGATACGCAGTATTTT
TRBJ1-5	TRBV27	TRBD1	many	CASRQGQGVKQPQHF	TGTGCCAGCAGACAAGGACAGGGGGTTAAACAGCCCCAGCATTTT
TRBJ2-3	TRBV6-1	TRBD2	few	CASSELRGGQYTQYF	TGTGCCAGCAGTGAACTGCGGGGGGGCCAGTATACGCAGTATTTT
TRBJ2-7	TRBV6-5	-	-	CASSYALTPHEQYF	TGTGCCAGCAGTTACGCCCTAACCCCCCACGAGCAGTACTTC
TRBJ2-1	TRBV6-2/TRBV6-3	-	-	CASSYLGGPGNEQFF	TGTGCCAGCAGTTACCTTGGGGGGCCGGGGAATGAGCAGTTCTTC
TRBJ2-1	TRBV11-2	TRBD2	-	CASSLAKGLARNEQFF	TGTGCCAGCAGCTTAGCTAAGGGACTAGCAAGGAATGAGCAGTTCTTC
TRBJ1-5	TRBV12-3/TRBV12-4	-	-	CASSPHDRNNQPQHF	TGTGCCAGCAGTCCCCACGACCGGAATAATCAGCCCCAGCATTTT
TRBJ2-5	TRBV14	-	few	CASSDGWTQYF	TGTGCCAGCAGCGACGGGTGGACCCAGTACTTC
TRBJ2-1	TRBV5-1	TRBD2	-	CASSSGSSGYNEQFF	TGCGCCAGCAGCTCTGGGAGTAGCGGGTACAATGAGCAGTTCTTC
TRBJ1-1	TRBV7-9	-	few	CASSLEETVQGTNEAFF	TGTGCCAGCAGCTTAGAAGAGACAGTGCAGGGGACGAATGAAGCTTTCTTT
TRBJ2-1	TRBV4-1	-	-	CASSQGVNEQFF	TGCGCCAGCAGCCAAGGGGTCAATGAGCAGTTCTTC
TRBJ2-1	TRBV11-1	-	once	CASSFLAGPSYNEQFF	TGTGCCAGCAGCTTCCTGGCGGGGCCCTCCTACAATGAGCAGTTCTTC
TRBJ1-6	TRBV7-9	-	few	CASSLARGGPLHF	TGTGCCAGCAGCTTAGCGCGAGGCGGACCCCTCCACTTT
TRBJ2-5	TRBV3-1	-	-	CASSQDRVRQETQYF	TGTGCCAGCAGCCAAGATCGGGTCCGCCAAGAGACCCAGTACTTC
TRBJ2-1	TRBV3-1	-	-	CASSQDPGSRFYNEQFF	TGTGCCAGCAGCCAAGATCCCGGTTCACGGTTTTACAATGAGCAGTTCTTC
TRBJ2-7	TRBV20-1	TRBD1	-	CSARPGQGASYEQYF	TGCAGTGCTAGGCCGGGACAGGGGGCATCCTACGAGCAGTACTTC
TRBJ1-2	TRBV6-7	-	-	CASGLFLGWDGYTF	TGTGCCAGCGGACTTTTCCTTGGTTGGGATGGCTACACCTTC
TRBJ1-3	TRBV5-1	-	-	CASSQDMAGNTIYF	TGCGCCAGCAGCCAGGACATGGCTGGAAACACCATATATTTT
TRBJ1-2	TRBV18	-	once	CASSPVPGDGYTF	TGTGCCAGCTCACCAGTTCCAGGCGATGGCTACACCTTC
TRBJ1-2	TRBV5-4	-	-	CASSLDQGAYGYTF	TGTGCCAGCAGCTTGGACCAGGGCGCCTATGGCTACACCTTC
TRBJ2-7	TRBV5-5	TRBD1	-	CASSLRDRDISEQYF	TGTGCCAGCAGCCTCCGGGACAGGGACATCTCCGAGCAGTACTTC
TRBJ2-3	TRBV5-1	-	-	CASSEGLGGTDTQYF	TGCGCCAGCAGCGAGGGACTCGGTGGCACAGATACGCAGTATTTT
TRBJ2-7	TRBV7-2	TRBD2	many	CASSLDGGSSYEQYF	TGTGCCAGCAGCTTAGACGGGGGGAGCTCCTACGAGCAGTACTTC
TRBJ2-7	TRBV20-1	-	many	CSARESPDNEQYF	TGCAGTGCTAGAGAGAGTCCAGATAACGAGCAGTACTTC
TRBJ1-6	TRBV2	-	-	CASSSGSRPSPLHF	TGTGCCAGCAGTTCGGGCAGCCGTCCTTCACCCCTCCACTTT
TRBJ2-7	TRBV29-1	-	-	CSVEEPNLGYEQYF	TGCAGCGTTGAAGAGCCCAACCTCGGGTACGAGCAGTACTTC
TRBJ1-4	TRBV6-5	-	-	CASSYMPNEKLFF	TGTGCCAGCAGTTATATGCCTAATGAAAAACTGTTTTTT